These 18 T cell receptor beta chains were all obtained from the same sample, sequenced in a study of OX40 agonist ivuxolimab in advanced cancers. TCRdb keeps only in-frame clones here, not all; method: immunoSEQ multiplex PCR. This sample has about 90,000 clones, with around 87% found just once. The sequenced sample was CD4+ or CD8+ T cells sorted from blood, obtained in a trial of the OX40 agonist ivuxolimab. The source of these receptors is an adult with an advanced solid tumor such as melanoma, head and neck, liver or kidney cancer.

This sequence joins TRBV10-2 and TRBJ2-3; 9 nucleotides line up with TRBD2. Germline V gene sequence: CDR1 WSHSY, CDR2 SAAADI. CDR3 length: 17 amino acids. V trimming: 8 bases; J trimming: 0 bases; junction bases outside the gene matches: 12. CDR3 DNA: TGCGCCAGCCCCCCCGAGCTGGGACTAGCTAGCACAGATACGCAGTATTTT. It codes for CASPPELGLASTDTQYF.

The V and J genes are TRBV18 and TRBJ2-6, with a weak D call TRBD2 (6 bases). This CDR3 spans 16 amino acids. With 5 bases removed from V and 2 bases from J, the gap between germline ends came to 13 bases. In germline, CDR1 is KGHSH, CDR2 LQKENI. This CDR3 is CASSSRGEAGANVLTF. The DNA for the CDR3 is TGTGCCAGCTCATCCCGCGGGGAAGCTGGGGCCAACGTCCTGACTTTC.

The rearrangement uses TRBV6-1 and TRBJ1-3, with D unresolved. The V gene's germline CDR1 is MNHNS and CDR2 SASEGT. CDR3 size: 12 residues. The CDR3 DNA sequence: TGTGCGGAACGGGGTGCTGGAAACACCATATATTTT. It translates to CAERGAGNTIYF.

The V and J genes are TRBV11-2 and TRBJ2-1, with a weak D call TRBD1 (5 bases). The CDR3 contains 16 residues. The germline V and J ends were trimmed by 5 bases and 6 bases, with 20 bases remaining between them. Germline V gene lookup returns CDR1 SGHAT and CDR2 FQNNGV. As DNA, the CDR3 is TGTGCCAGCAGCCCGGCTAGGGGTTATATTGGCAATGAGCAGTTCTTC. This codes for CASSPARGYIGNEQFF.

V gene TRBV13 combines with J gene TRBJ2-7; 9 bases map to TRBD1. Germline V gene data show CDR1 as PRHDT and CDR2 as FYEKMQ (reference sequence). This CDR3 has 15 residues. The junction had 11 bases not matched to a gene; V was cut back by 4 bases and J by 7 bases. CDR3 loop: CASSSGPGQGREQYF. The CDR3, as DNA: TGTGCCAGCAGCTCAGGCCCGGGACAGGGTCGTGAGCAGTACTTC.

This chain links TRBV2 with TRBJ2-3; no firm D call. V was pared by 1 base and J by 7 bases, with 9 bases between. Per the germline V gene, CDR1 is SNHLY and CDR2 is FYNNEI. The CDR3 totals 13 residues. CDR3 sequence (DNA): TGTGCCAGCAGTGAAGGGAGAGTTAATACGCAGTATTTT. It is translated as CASSEGRVNTQYF.

The chain is built from TRBV27 and TRBJ2-2; D is uncertain. V gave up 0 bases and J gave up 7 bases, with 12 bases separating them. The germline CDR1 and CDR2 sequences are MNHEY and SMNVEV (reference sequence). The CDR3 runs 15 residues. In nucleotides, the CDR3 is TGTGCCAGCAGTTTATCGTTAGGTATAGACGGGGAGCTGTTTTTT. It specifies CASSLSLGIDGELFF.

The V and J genes are TRBV15 and TRBJ2-1; D is unresolved. Trimming removed 3 bases from V and 5 bases from J, with 11 bases in between. The germline V gene encodes CDR1 LNHNV and CDR2 YYDKDF (reference sequence). This CDR3 has 14 residues. CDR3 amino acids: CATSRTEPHNEQFF. CDR3 in DNA: TGTGCCACCAGCAGGACGGAACCTCACAATGAGCAGTTCTTC.

Note on this clone: The same CDR3 also results from other DNA sequences found in this sample. The rearrangement joins TRBV5-1 to TRBJ1-5; 7 bases map to TRBD1. CDR1 and CDR2 from the germline V gene are SGHRS and YFSETQ. The CDR3 spans 15 residues. V shed 1 base and J 2 bases; nucleotides not matched to a gene: 3. CDR3 nucleotides: TGCGCCAGCAGCTTGACAGGGGAAGGCAATCAGCCCCAGCATTTT. As protein: CASSLTGEGNQPQHF.

V is TRBV7-2 and J is TRBJ2-1; 11 positions agree with TRBD2. The germline CDR1 and CDR2 sequences are SGHTA and FQGNSA. CDR3 size: 15 residues. Unmatched junction bases numbered 6, after V lost 5 bases and J lost 6 bases. The CDR3 loop reads CASSVSGGAGNEQFF. DNA of the CDR3: TGTGCCAGCAGCGTTAGCGGGGGGGCGGGCAATGAGCAGTTCTTC. The variable domain in full, with the rest retrieved from reference TRBV7-2 and TRBJ2-1, is GAGVSQSPSNKVTEKGKDVELRCDPISGHTALYWYRQSLGQGLEFLIYFQGNSAPDKSGLPSDRFSAERTGGSVSTLTIQRTQQEDSAVYLCASSVSGGAGNEQFFGPGTRLTVL.

The rearrangement joins TRBV29-1 to TRBJ1-2; no reliable D call. V was clipped by 6 bases and J by 4 bases, with 12 bases between them. CDR3 size: 12 residues. CDR1 SQVTM and CDR2 ANQGSEA come from the germline V gene. The CDR3 reads CSVPQPPYGYTF. The CDR3 DNA reads TGCAGCGTCCCACAGCCCCCCTATGGCTACACCTTC.

This chain links TRBV11-2 with TRBJ2-3; D remains unclear. V lost 1 base, J lost 7 bases, and 12 bases lay in between. This CDR3 region has 14 residues. Germline CDR1 and CDR2: SGHAT and FQNNGV. Written as DNA, the CDR3 is TGTGCCAGCAGCTTAGCTTGGGGTCGGAATACGCAGTATTTT. Translation: CASSLAWGRNTQYF.

The CDR3 protein is CASSTGQGYEQYF. The CDR3 bases are TGCGCCAGCAGCACGGGACAGGGGTACGAGCAGTACTTC. The genes are TRBV5-1 and TRBJ2-7, with 10 bases identical to TRBD1. V lost 4 bases to trimming and J lost 4 bases; unmatched junction nucleotides: 2. The length of the CDR3 is 13 residues. Germline loops: CDR1 SGHRS, CDR2 YFSETQ.

The chain is built from TRBV13 and TRBJ1-1; no clear D. The CDR3 totals 16 residues. The V and J ends lost 1 base and 0 bases respectively, with 12 bases between them. Germline values: CDR1 PRHDT, CDR2 FYEKMQ (reference sequence). For the CDR3, the DNA is TGTGCCAGCAGCTTAGACCCCGGCAGAATGAACACTGAAGCTTTCTTT. Translation: CASSLDPGRMNTEAFF.

The chain has TRBV6-5 and TRBJ2-7; maybe TRBD2 (5 bases). The germline CDR1 and CDR2 sequences are MNHEY and SVGAGI. CDR3 length equals 13 residues. V was shortened by 8 bases and J by 3 bases, with 14 bases between the two germline ends. CDR3 residues: CASGMAGVYEQYF. DNA of the CDR3: TGTGCCAGCGGGATGGCGGGTGTCTACGAGCAGTACTTC.

The chain joins TRBV19 to TRBJ2-1, with 7 bases identical to TRBD2. The CDR3 is made up of 14 amino acids. The V gene's germline CDR1 is LNHDA and CDR2 SQIVND (reference sequence). J lost 8 bases, V lost 3 bases, and 7 bases had no gene match. As DNA, the CDR3 is TGTGCCAGTAGTATGAACGGGAGGATCGATGAGCAGTTCTTC. Translated: CASSMNGRIDEQFF. Full variable domain (outside the CDR3, taken from reference TRBV19 and TRBJ2-1): DGGITQSPKYLFRKEGQNVTLSCEQNLNHDAMYWYRQDPGQGLRLIYYSQIVNDFQKGDIAEGYSVSREKKESFPLTVTSAQKNPTAFYLCASSMNGRIDEQFFGPGTRLTVL.

The CDR3 spells CASSYLRGVNTEAFF. The CDR3 region has the DNA TGTGCCAGCAGTTATCTTCGGGGTGTGAACACTGAAGCTTTCTTT. V is TRBV28 and J is TRBJ1-1; D unclear. In germline, CDR1 is MDHEN, CDR2 SYDVKM. This CDR3 has 15 residues. V was cut by 4 bases and J by 0 bases, with 12 bases left in between.

The rearrangement uses TRBV28 and TRBJ2-1; the D gene could be TRBD1 or TRBD2 (6 bases each). The germline gives CDR1 MDHEN, CDR2 SYDVKM. This CDR3 has 16 residues. V was clipped by 6 bases and J by 8 bases, with 23 bases between them. The CDR3 is CASSSAGRGLWDEQFF. The CDR3 nucleotides are TGTGCCAGCAGCTCTGCCGGACGGGGGCTATGGGATGAGCAGTTCTTC.